A selection of T cell receptor beta chains follows, all from one sample in a study of blood T cell repertoires in COVID-19. Here immunoSEQ multiplex PCR was the method, and the copy in TCRdb shows in-frame clones only, minus some. Counted here are approximately 300,000 clones, roughly 85% occurring once; the ten biggest clones make up 4.5% to 7%. Sequencing input: PBMCs or T cells enriched from blood (not recorded which). The receptors come from a woman aged 25 to 39 who had recovered from COVID-19. CDR3s include the opening cysteine and the closing phenylalanine or tryptophan. D genes are given only for firm matches. Clone size, where shown, is once, few, many, or a class for clones that have expanded.

d_gene	v_gene	j_gene	abundance	CDR3nt	CDR3aa
TRBD1	TRBV3-1/TRBV3-2	TRBJ1-2	-	TGTGCCAGCAGCCACGGACAGGGTAGGGATGGCTACACCTTC	CASSHGQGRDGYTF
TRBD1	TRBV19	TRBJ2-7	-	TGTGCCACCTCCTCGGGACAGGGGAGGTCCGAGCAGTACTTC	CATSSGQGRSEQYF
TRBD1	TRBV27	TRBJ1-1	-	TGTGCCAGCACCGGACGGACAGGGGGCCTATCGAACACTGAAGCTTTCTTT	CASTGRTGGLSNTEAFF
TRBD2	TRBV30	TRBJ2-5	-	TGTGCCTGGAGTGGGACTAGCGGGGGTGAGACCCAGTACTTC	CAWSGTSGGETQYF
-	TRBV7-8	TRBJ2-2	-	TGTGCCAGCAGCTTAGTCTGGGGCAAAAGGAACACCGGGGAGCTGTTTTTT	CASSLVWGKRNTGELFF
TRBD1	TRBV24-1	TRBJ1-5	-	TGTGCCACCAGTGGCCTGACAGGGTTGAGCAATCAGCCCCAGCATTTT	CATSGLTGLSNQPQHF
-	TRBV2	TRBJ1-1	once	TGTGCCAGCAGCTTTAGCGACGGGGGGACTGAAGCTTTCTTT	CASSFSDGGTEAFF
-	TRBV2	TRBJ2-7	once	TGTGCCAGCAGCCCTACGACAGGTCTACCCTACGAGCAGTACTTC	CASSPTTGLPYEQYF
-	TRBV15	TRBJ2-5	-	TGTGCCACCAGCAGAGAAGAGTCTAGAGGGGAGACCCAGTACTTC	CATSREESRGETQYF
-	TRBV25-1	TRBJ1-2	-	TGTGCCAGCAGTCCGGCTAACTATGGCTACACCTTC	CASSPANYGYTF
TRBD1	TRBV7-9	TRBJ1-4	once	TGTGCCAGCAGCTTAGCCAGGACAGGAGTTGAAAAACTGTTTTTT	CASSLARTGVEKLFF
-	TRBV9	TRBJ2-3	-	TGTGCCAGCAGCGTAGCGGGGAGGACAGATACGCAGTATTTT	CASSVAGRTDTQYF
-	TRBV30	TRBJ1-2	-	TGTGCCTCCCCCACAGGGTCTAACTATGGCTACACCTTC	CASPTGSNYGYTF
-	TRBV7-2	TRBJ1-6	-	TGTGCCAGCAGCCTGGGGGGGGCACCCCTCCACTTT	CASSLGGAPLHF
-	TRBV6-1	TRBJ1-1	-	TGTGCCAGCAGTGAAGCTCTCGGCCGCCGGGGCACTGAAGCTTTCTTT	CASSEALGRRGTEAFF
TRBD1	TRBV6-5	TRBJ1-1	once	TGTGCCAGCAGTTATGACAGGGGGCGCCTGGGTACTGAAGCTTTCTTT	CASSYDRGRLGTEAFF
-	TRBV9	TRBJ1-1	-	TGTGCCAGCAGCGTAGGAGGGATGACTGAAGCTTTCTTT	CASSVGGMTEAFF
TRBD1	TRBV6-2/TRBV6-3	TRBJ1-6	-	TGTGCCAGCAGTGCTAGGACAGGCGCAAATTCACCCCTCCACTTT	CASSARTGANSPLHF
-	TRBV30	TRBJ2-6	-	TGTGCCTGGAGCCCCGGTGGGGCCAACGTCCTGACTTTC	CAWSPGGANVLTF
-	TRBV7-2	TRBJ1-5	-	TGTGCCAGCAGCTTAGGGACAGCAAATCAGCCCCAGCATTTT	CASSLGTANQPQHF
TRBD2	TRBV7-2	TRBJ2-1	-	TGTGCCAGCAGTACGACTAGCGGGGGAGACAATGAGCAGTTCTTC	CASSTTSGGDNEQFF
TRBD1	TRBV5-1	TRBJ2-7	-	TGCGCCAGCAGCGGGGGGACAGGGAGGAATGCCTACGAGCAGTACTTC	CASSGGTGRNAYEQYF
-	TRBV25-1	TRBJ1-1	once	TGTGCCAGCAACCAGGGTCCCCACACTGAAGCTTTCTTT	CASNQGPHTEAFF
-	TRBV7-9	TRBJ1-2	-	TGTGCCAGCAGCTTAGAAAAACACAGGGTTGGCTATGGCTACACCTTC	CASSLEKHRVGYGYTF
-	TRBV6-5	TRBJ1-5	-	TGTGCCAGCAGAAGCCGAGATCAGCCCCAGCATTTT	CASRSRDQPQHF
TRBD1	TRBV15	TRBJ1-4	-	TGTGCCACCAGCAGAGGACAGGGGTTCACTAATGAAAAACTGTTTTTT	CATSRGQGFTNEKLFF
-	TRBV23-1	TRBJ1-1	few	TGCGCCAGCAGTACACAGGGTGAGGGTTTTTTGAACACTGAAGCTTTCTTT	CASSTQGEGFLNTEAFF
-	TRBV30	TRBJ2-1	-	TGTGCCTGGAGTTCTCTAGTCGGGTCTCCAATCTATGAGCAGTTCTTC	CAWSSLVGSPIYEQFF
-	TRBV4-1	TRBJ1-1	-	TGCGCCAGCAGCCGAGACGTCCTTAACACTGAAGCTTTCTTT	CASSRDVLNTEAFF
-	TRBV9	TRBJ1-3	-	TGTGCCAGCAGCCAGGGGACAACTGGAAACACCATATATTTT	CASSQGTTGNTIYF
-	TRBV5-1	TRBJ2-7	-	TGCGCCAGCAGCTTGGGTGCGGGGTCCTACGAGCAGTACTTC	CASSLGAGSYEQYF
-	TRBV30	TRBJ2-7	-	TGTGCCTGGAACCCCAGGGGCAGGGGTAATTCCTACGAGCAGTACTTC	CAWNPRGRGNSYEQYF